This is a list of T cell receptor beta chains from one sample in a study of identical twins. TCRdb fed the 5' RACE reads into MiXCR, producing one record per CDR3 protein. The sample carries approximately 670,000 distinct CDR3 sequences, 6.1% recorded once. The source material was naive T cells sorted from blood. Receptors were obtained from a man younger than 35 in good health. CDR3s leave out the opening cysteine and the closing phenylalanine or tryptophan. Fields, in order: CDR3 protein, V gene, J gene, CDR3 length.

CDR3aa: ASNDRLRTDTQY
v_gene: TRBV12-3/TRBV12-4
j_gene: TRBJ2-3
len: 12

CDR3aa: ASSLESGRAYNEQF
v_gene: TRBV11-3
j_gene: TRBJ2-1
len: 14

CDR3aa: AISEVAGGPGKNIQY
v_gene: TRBV10-3
j_gene: TRBJ2-4
len: 15

CDR3aa: ASGPTTGRNEQF
v_gene: TRBV12-5
j_gene: TRBJ2-1
len: 12

CDR3aa: ASSPGGGAPNIQY
v_gene: TRBV7-9
j_gene: TRBJ2-4
len: 13

CDR3aa: SASVSGEETQY
v_gene: TRBV20-1
j_gene: TRBJ2-5
len: 11

CDR3aa: SVDPGTLMNEQF
v_gene: TRBV29-1
j_gene: TRBJ2-1
len: 12

CDR3aa: ASSYSAMQGPYEKLF
v_gene: TRBV6-5
j_gene: TRBJ1-4
len: 15

CDR3aa: ASSLVRYQETQY
v_gene: TRBV5-1
j_gene: TRBJ2-5
len: 12

CDR3aa: ASSPGPGLAGVEGQF
v_gene: TRBV14
j_gene: TRBJ2-1
len: 15

CDR3aa: ASMSGYEQY
v_gene: TRBV12-3/TRBV12-4
j_gene: TRBJ2-7
len: 9

CDR3aa: ASSLIPGTSGSVNEQF
v_gene: TRBV7-6
j_gene: TRBJ2-1
len: 16

CDR3aa: ASSLVTGVHEQY
v_gene: TRBV12-3/TRBV12-4
j_gene: TRBJ2-7
len: 12

CDR3aa: ASSLLGIGYNEQF
v_gene: TRBV5-1
j_gene: TRBJ2-1
len: 13

CDR3aa: ASSFGTSGSTDTQY
v_gene: TRBV7-9
j_gene: TRBJ2-3
len: 14

CDR3aa: ATSRDGTGGGNEQF
v_gene: TRBV15
j_gene: TRBJ2-1
len: 14

CDR3aa: ASSLLSRRGYT
v_gene: TRBV12-3/TRBV12-4
j_gene: TRBJ1-2
len: 11

CDR3aa: SVGTDGAWNGYT
v_gene: TRBV29-1
j_gene: TRBJ1-2
len: 12

CDR3aa: ASRPGTSLVDTQY
v_gene: TRBV28
j_gene: TRBJ2-3
len: 13

CDR3aa: ASSLGLRGGYT
v_gene: TRBV12-3/TRBV12-4
j_gene: TRBJ1-2
len: 11

CDR3aa: ASSRQREGRVGTQY
v_gene: TRBV5-5
j_gene: TRBJ2-5
len: 14

CDR3aa: ASSFGLRSGANVLT
v_gene: TRBV6-5
j_gene: TRBJ2-6
len: 14

CDR3aa: ASSDDEQPQH
v_gene: TRBV2
j_gene: TRBJ1-5
len: 10

CDR3aa: AISAQRLFPGANVLT
v_gene: TRBV10-3
j_gene: TRBJ2-6
len: 15

CDR3aa: ASRAFDTEAF
v_gene: TRBV12-3/TRBV12-4
j_gene: TRBJ1-1
len: 10

CDR3aa: ASSYLALGSYNEQF
v_gene: TRBV11-1
j_gene: TRBJ2-1
len: 14

CDR3aa: SAREGLADNEQF
v_gene: TRBV20-1
j_gene: TRBJ2-1
len: 12

CDR3aa: ASSFRTSRRDEQF
v_gene: TRBV11-1
j_gene: TRBJ2-1
len: 13

CDR3aa: ASSETSGTPNEQF
v_gene: TRBV9
j_gene: TRBJ2-1
len: 13

CDR3aa: ASTPASGSYEQY
v_gene: TRBV28
j_gene: TRBJ2-7
len: 12

CDR3aa: ASSSVGLAGNNEQF
v_gene: TRBV7-6
j_gene: TRBJ2-1
len: 14

CDR3aa: ATSRVETQY
v_gene: TRBV15
j_gene: TRBJ2-5
len: 9

CDR3aa: ASEAHNEQF
v_gene: TRBV10-2
j_gene: TRBJ2-1
len: 9

CDR3aa: ASSANRRVNTEAF
v_gene: TRBV6-1
j_gene: TRBJ1-1
len: 13

CDR3aa: ASSLVIWEAGPEGETQY
v_gene: TRBV5-1
j_gene: TRBJ2-5
len: 17

CDR3aa: ASGRVARTEAF
v_gene: TRBV7-9
j_gene: TRBJ1-1
len: 11

CDR3aa: ASSLKPGLVTDTQY
v_gene: TRBV5-1
j_gene: TRBJ2-3
len: 14

CDR3aa: ASSLLDRPAGNTGELF
v_gene: TRBV7-6
j_gene: TRBJ2-2
len: 16

CDR3aa: ATSDPGGNIQETQY
v_gene: TRBV24-1
j_gene: TRBJ2-5
len: 14

CDR3aa: ASSKARNPNTEAF
v_gene: TRBV6-2/TRBV6-3
j_gene: TRBJ1-1
len: 13

CDR3aa: SVVPGQGPTDTQY
v_gene: TRBV29-1
j_gene: TRBJ2-3
len: 13

CDR3aa: SAPHGLRETQY
v_gene: TRBV20-1
j_gene: TRBJ2-5
len: 11

CDR3aa: ASSFSRQEGQPQH
v_gene: TRBV7-8
j_gene: TRBJ1-5
len: 13

CDR3aa: ASSYEGQGAYNEQF
v_gene: TRBV6-5
j_gene: TRBJ2-1
len: 14

CDR3aa: ASSLTSGRGGQF
v_gene: TRBV12-3/TRBV12-4
j_gene: TRBJ2-1
len: 12

CDR3aa: ASSFQLTSGAKDTQY
v_gene: TRBV5-1
j_gene: TRBJ2-3
len: 15

CDR3aa: ASRPGQGRYEQY
v_gene: TRBV27
j_gene: TRBJ2-7
len: 12

CDR3aa: ASTATRVRNEQF
v_gene: TRBV12-3/TRBV12-4
j_gene: TRBJ2-1
len: 12

CDR3aa: ASSIGGPIEAF
v_gene: TRBV19
j_gene: TRBJ1-1
len: 11

CDR3aa: SITGPNRKTEAF
v_gene: TRBV20-1
j_gene: TRBJ1-1
len: 12

CDR3aa: ASSPERERDTQY
v_gene: TRBV27
j_gene: TRBJ2-3
len: 12

CDR3aa: ASSLGSLSQSSYNEQF
v_gene: TRBV7-6
j_gene: TRBJ2-1
len: 16

CDR3aa: ASSRLTGSGQPQH
v_gene: TRBV6-2/TRBV6-3
j_gene: TRBJ1-5
len: 13